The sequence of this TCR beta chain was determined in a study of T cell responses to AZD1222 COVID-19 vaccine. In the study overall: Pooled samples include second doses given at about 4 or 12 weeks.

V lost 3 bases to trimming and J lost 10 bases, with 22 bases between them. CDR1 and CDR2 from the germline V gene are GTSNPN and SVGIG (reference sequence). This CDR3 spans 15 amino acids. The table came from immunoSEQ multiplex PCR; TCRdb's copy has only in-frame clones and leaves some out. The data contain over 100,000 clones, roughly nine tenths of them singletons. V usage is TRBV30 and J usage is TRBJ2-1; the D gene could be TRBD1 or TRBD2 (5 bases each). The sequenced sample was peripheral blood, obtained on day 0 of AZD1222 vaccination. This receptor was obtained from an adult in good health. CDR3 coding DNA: TGTGCCTGGAGCTTCCCCTGGGACCTCTATCGCGAGCAGTTCTTC. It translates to CAWSFPWDLYREQFF.